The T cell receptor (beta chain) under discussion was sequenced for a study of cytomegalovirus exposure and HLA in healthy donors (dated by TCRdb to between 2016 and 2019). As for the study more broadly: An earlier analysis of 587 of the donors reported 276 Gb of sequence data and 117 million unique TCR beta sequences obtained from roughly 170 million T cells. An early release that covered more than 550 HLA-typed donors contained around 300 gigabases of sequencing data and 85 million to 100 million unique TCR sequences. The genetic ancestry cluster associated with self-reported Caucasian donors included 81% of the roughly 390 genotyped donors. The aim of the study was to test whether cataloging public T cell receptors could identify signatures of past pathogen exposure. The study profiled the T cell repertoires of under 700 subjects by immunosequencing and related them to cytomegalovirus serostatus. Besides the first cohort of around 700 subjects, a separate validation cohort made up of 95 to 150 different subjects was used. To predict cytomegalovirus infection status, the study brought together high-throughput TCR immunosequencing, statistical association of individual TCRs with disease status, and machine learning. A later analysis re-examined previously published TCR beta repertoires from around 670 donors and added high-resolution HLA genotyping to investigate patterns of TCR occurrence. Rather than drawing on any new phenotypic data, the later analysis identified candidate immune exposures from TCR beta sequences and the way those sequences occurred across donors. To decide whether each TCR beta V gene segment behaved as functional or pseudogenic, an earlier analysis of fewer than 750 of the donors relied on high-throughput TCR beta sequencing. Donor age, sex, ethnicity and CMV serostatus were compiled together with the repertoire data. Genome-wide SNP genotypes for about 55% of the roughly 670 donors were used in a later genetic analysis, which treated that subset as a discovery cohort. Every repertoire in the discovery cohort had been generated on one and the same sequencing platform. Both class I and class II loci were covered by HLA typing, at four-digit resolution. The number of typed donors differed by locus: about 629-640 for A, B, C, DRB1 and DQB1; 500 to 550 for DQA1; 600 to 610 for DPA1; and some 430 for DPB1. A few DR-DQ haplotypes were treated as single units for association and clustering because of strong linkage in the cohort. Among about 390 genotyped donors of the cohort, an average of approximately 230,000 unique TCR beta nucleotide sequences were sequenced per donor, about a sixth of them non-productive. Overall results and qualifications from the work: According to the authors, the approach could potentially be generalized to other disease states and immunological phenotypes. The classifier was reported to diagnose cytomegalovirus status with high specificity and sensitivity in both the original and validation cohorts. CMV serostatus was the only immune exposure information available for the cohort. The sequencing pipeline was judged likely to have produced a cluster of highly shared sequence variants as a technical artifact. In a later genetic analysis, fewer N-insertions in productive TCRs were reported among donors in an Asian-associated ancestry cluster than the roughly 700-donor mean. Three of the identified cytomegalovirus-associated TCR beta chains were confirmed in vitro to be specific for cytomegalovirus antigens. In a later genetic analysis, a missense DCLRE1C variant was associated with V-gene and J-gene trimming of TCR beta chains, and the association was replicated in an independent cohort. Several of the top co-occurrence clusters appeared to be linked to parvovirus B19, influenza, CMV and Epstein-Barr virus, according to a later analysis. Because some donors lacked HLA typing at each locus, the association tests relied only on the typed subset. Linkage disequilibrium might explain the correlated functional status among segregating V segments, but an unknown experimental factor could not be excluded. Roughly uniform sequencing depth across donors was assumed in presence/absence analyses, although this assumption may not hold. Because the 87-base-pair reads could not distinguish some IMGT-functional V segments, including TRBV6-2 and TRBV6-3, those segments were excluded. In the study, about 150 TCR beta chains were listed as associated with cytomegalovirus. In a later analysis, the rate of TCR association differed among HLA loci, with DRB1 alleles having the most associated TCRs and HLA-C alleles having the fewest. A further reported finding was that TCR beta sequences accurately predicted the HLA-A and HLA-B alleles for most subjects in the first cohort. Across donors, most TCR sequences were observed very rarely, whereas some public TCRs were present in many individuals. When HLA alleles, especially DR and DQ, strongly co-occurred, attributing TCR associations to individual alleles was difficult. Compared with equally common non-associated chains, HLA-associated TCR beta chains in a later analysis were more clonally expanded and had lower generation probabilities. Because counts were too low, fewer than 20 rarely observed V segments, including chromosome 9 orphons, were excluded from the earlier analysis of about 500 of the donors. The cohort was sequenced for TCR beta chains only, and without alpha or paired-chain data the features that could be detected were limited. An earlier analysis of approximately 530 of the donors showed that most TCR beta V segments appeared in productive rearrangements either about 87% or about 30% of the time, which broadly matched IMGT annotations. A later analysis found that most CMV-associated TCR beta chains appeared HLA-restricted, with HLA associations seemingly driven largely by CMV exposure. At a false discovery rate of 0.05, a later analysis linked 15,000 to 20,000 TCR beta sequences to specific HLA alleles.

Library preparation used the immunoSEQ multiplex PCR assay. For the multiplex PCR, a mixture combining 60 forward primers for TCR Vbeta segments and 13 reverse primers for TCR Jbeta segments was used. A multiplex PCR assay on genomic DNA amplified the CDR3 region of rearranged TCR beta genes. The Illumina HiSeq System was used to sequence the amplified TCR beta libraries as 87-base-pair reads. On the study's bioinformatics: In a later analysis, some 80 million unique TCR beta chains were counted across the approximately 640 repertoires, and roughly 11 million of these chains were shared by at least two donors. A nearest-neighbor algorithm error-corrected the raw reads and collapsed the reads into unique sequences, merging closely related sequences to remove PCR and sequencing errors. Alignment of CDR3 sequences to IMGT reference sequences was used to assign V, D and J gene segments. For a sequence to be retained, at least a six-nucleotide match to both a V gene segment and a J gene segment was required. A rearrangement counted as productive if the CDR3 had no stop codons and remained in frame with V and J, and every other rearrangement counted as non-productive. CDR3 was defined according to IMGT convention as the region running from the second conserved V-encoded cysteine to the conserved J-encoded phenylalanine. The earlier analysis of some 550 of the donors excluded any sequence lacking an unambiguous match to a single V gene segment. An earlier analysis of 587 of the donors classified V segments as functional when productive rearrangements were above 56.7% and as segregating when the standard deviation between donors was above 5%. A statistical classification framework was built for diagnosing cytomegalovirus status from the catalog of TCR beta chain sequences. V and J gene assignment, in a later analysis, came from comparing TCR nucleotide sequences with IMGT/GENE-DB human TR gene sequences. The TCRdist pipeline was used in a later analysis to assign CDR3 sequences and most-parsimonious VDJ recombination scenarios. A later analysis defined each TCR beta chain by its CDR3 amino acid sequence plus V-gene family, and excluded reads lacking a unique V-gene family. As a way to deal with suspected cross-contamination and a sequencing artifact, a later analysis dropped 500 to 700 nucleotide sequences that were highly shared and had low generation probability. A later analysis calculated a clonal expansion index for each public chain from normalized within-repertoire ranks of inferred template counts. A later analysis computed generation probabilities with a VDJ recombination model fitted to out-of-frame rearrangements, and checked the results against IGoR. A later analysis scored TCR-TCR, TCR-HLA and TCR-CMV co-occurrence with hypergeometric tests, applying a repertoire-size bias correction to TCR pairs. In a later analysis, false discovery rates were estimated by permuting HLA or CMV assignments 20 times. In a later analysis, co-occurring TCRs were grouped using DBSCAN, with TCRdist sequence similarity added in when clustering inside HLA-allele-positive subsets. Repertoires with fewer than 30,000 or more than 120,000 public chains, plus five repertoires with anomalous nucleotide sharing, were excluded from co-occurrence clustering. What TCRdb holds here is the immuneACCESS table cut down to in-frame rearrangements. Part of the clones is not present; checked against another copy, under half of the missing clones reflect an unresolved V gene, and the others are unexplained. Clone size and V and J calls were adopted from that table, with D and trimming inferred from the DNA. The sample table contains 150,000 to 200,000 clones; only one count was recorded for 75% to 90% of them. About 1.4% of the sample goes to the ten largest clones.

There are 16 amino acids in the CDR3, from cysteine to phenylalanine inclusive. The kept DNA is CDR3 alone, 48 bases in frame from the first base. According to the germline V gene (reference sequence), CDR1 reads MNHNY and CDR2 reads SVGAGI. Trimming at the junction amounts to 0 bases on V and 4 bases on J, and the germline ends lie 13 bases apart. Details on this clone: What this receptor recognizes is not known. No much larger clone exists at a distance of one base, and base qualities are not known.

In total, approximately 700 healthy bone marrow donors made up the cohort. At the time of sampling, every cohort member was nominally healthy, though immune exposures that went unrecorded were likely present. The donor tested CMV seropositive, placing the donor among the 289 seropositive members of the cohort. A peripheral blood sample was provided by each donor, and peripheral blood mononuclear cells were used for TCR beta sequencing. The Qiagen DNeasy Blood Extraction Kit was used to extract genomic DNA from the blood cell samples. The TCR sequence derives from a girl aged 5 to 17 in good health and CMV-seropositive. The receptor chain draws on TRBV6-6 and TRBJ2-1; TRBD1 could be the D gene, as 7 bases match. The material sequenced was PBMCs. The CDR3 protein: CASSYSSAGQYNEQFF. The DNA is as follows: TGTGCCAGCAGTTACTCGAGTGCGGGACAGTACAATGAGCAGTTCTTC.